The 27 T cell receptor beta chains reported below all come from one sample, sequenced in a study of blood T cell repertoires in COVID-19. Repertoires were generated with immunoSEQ multiplex PCR, while TCRdb's copy carries only in-frame clones and drops some. The repertoire consists of a few hundred thousand clones, with about nine tenths occurring once and the leading ten covering approximately 8%. The sequenced sample consisted of PBMCs or T cells enriched from blood (not recorded which). The receptor source for this set is a woman between 55 and 75 years old who had recovered from COVID-19.

The chain employs TRBV2 and TRBJ1-5; the match to TRBD1 covers 7 bases. The germline CDR1 and CDR2 sequences are SNHLY and FYNNEI. V lost 8 bases to trimming and J lost 0 bases; unmatched junction nucleotides: 7. CDR3 length: 15 residues. In DNA form, the CDR3 reads TGTGCCAGCGGACCACAGGGGTTTAGCAATCAGCCCCAGCATTTT. Translated: CASGPQGFSNQPQHF.

Of note for this clone: Other nucleotide sequences in the sample specify the same CDR3. This chain connects TRBV28 to TRBJ2-3, with 12 bases that match TRBD2. Per the germline V gene, CDR1 is MDHEN and CDR2 is SYDVKM. V shed 4 bases, J shed 3 bases, and the junction held 2 bases outside the gene matches. This CDR3 has 15 residues. CDR3 DNA: TGTGCCAGCAGTTCGACTAGCGGGGGTACAGATACGCAGTATTTT. Protein product: CASSSTSGGTDTQYF.

The chain combines TRBV2 with TRBJ2-7; unclear D gene. Trimming shortened V by 8 bases and J by 6 bases, and 11 bases separated the two germline ends. CDR3 size: 11 residues. Germline lookup yields CDR1 SNHLY and CDR2 FYNNEI. CDR3 region: CASSYWSEQYF. In DNA, the CDR3 is TGTGCCAGCTCGTACTGGAGCGAGCAGTACTTC. Full variable domain (rest looked up from reference TRBV2 and TRBJ2-7): EPEVTQTPSHQVTQMGQEVILRCVPISNHLYFYWYRQILGQKVEFLVSFYNNEISEKSEIFDDQFSVERPDGSNFTLKIRSTKLEDSAMYFCASSYWSEQYFGPGTRLTVT.

The CDR3 nucleotides read TGTGCCACCAGCGGACGAGTGGGGGGGGACGAGCAGTACTTC. Translation: CATSGRVGGDEQYF. The chain uses TRBV15 and TRBJ2-7; 7 bases map to TRBD2. The ends lost 5 bases at V and 5 bases at J; junction bases unmatched: 9. CDR1 and CDR2 (germline): LNHNV, YYDKDF (reference sequence). CDR3 length equals 14 residues.

J is TRBJ2-1 and V is TRBV13; 7 bases align to TRBD1. V dropped 0 bases and J dropped 12; count of bases not matched to a gene: 8. The germline V gene encodes CDR1 PRHDT and CDR2 FYEKMQ (reference sequence). CDR3 length equals 14 residues. The CDR3 is CASSLGDRRMMQFF. CDR3 in DNA: TGTGCCAGCAGCTTAGGGGACAGGAGAATGATGCAGTTCTTC.

The chain employs TRBV3-1 (or the pseudogene TRBV3-2) and TRBJ1-1, with 12 bases lining up with TRBD1. The CDR3 totals 16 residues. V was pared by 4 bases and J by 1 base, with 4 bases of the junction left unmatched. From germline, CDR1 is LGHDT and CDR2 YNNKEL (reference sequence). The CDR3 loop reads CASSPRDRGRNTEAFF. Here the CDR3 DNA reads TGTGCCAGCAGCCCCCGGGACAGGGGGCGGAACACTGAAGCTTTCTTT.

V gene TRBV10-1 combines with J gene TRBJ1-1, with D possibly matching TRBD1 (6 bases). The CDR3 spans 16 residues. CDR1 and CDR2 (germline): WNHNN, SYGVQD (reference sequence). The ends were cut back, 0 bases at V and 2 bases at J, with 13 bases in the middle. The CDR3 sequence: CASSESQGLINTEAFF. DNA of the CDR3: TGCGCCAGCAGTGAGTCACAGGGTCTCATAAACACTGAAGCTTTCTTT.

V gene TRBV2 combines with J gene TRBJ1-5, with a tentative D call TRBD1 (6 bases). Trimming took off 6 bases at V and 0 bases at J, with 9 bases between the two ends. The germline V gene has CDR1 SNHLY and CDR2 FYNNEI. The CDR3 has 14 residues. The CDR3 DNA is TGTGCCAGCAGCGGACAGAGTAGCAATCAGCCCCAGCATTTT. Translated, it gives CASSGQSSNQPQHF.

The chain combines TRBV19 with TRBJ2-1; 9 nucleotides align to TRBD1. Germline V gives CDR1 LNHDA, CDR2 SQIVND (reference sequence). This CDR3 region has 16 residues. Germline trimming cut 2 bases from V and 2 bases from J; bases unmatched to any gene: 4. The CDR3 loop is CASSIQDRGPYNEQFF. The CDR3, as DNA: TGTGCCAGTAGTATACAGGACAGGGGCCCCTACAATGAGCAGTTCTTC.

The V gene is TRBV3-1 (or the pseudogene TRBV3-2), the J gene TRBJ1-2, with D maybe TRBD1 (6 bases). V lost 1 base and J 2 bases, leaving 11 bases between the germline ends. This CDR3 region has 15 residues. Germline CDR1 LGHDT, CDR2 YNNKEL (reference sequence). DNA of the CDR3: TGTGCCAGCAGCCAAGGGACAGTACTAAACTATGGCTACACCTTC. Amino acid sequence: CASSQGTVLNYGYTF.

The gene calls are TRBV6-5 and TRBJ1-2, with no clear D. The CDR3 runs to 13 residues. Germline V lookup: CDR1 MNHEY, CDR2 SVGAGI. Trimming stripped 7 bases from V and 0 bases from J, with 9 bases between. The CDR3 DNA reads TGTGCCAGCAAAATCGGGTCTAACTATGGCTACACCTTC. Amino acids: CASKIGSNYGYTF.

The rearrangement uses TRBV5-4 and TRBJ2-4; TRBD1 matches at 10 bases. This CDR3 is 16 amino acids long. V gave up 0 bases and J gave up 3 bases; unmatched junction bases: 3. Germline lookup yields CDR1 SGHNT and CDR2 YYREEE (reference sequence). The CDR3 DNA is TGTGCCAGCAGCTTGGGAGGGACAGGGGACAAAAACATTCAGTACTTC. Its protein is CASSLGGTGDKNIQYF.

This chain links TRBV6-5 with TRBJ2-3; D call uncertain. Germline CDR1 reads MNHEY; CDR2 reads SVGAGI. The CDR3 sequence is 14 residues long. V was trimmed by 6 bases and J by 2 bases, leaving 12 bases between them. This chain's CDR3 is CASRDPSDTDTQYF. The CDR3 nucleotides read TGTGCCAGCAGGGATCCGAGCGACACAGATACGCAGTATTTT.

This clone has only one observation. V and J are TRBV10-3 and TRBJ1-2; 12 bases align to TRBD1. This CDR3 contains 13 residues. The germline gives CDR1 ENHRY, CDR2 SYGVKD. With V trimmed by 7 bases and J by 6 bases, 3 bases remained unmatched. CDR3 sequence: CAIMGQGADGYTF. The DNA of the CDR3 is TGTGCCATCATGGGACAGGGGGCCGATGGCTACACCTTC.

The V call is TRBV11-3, the J call TRBJ1-3, with D maybe TRBD1 (6 bases). The length of the CDR3 is 15 residues. Germline V gene lookup returns CDR1 SGHNT and CDR2 YENEEA. The germline V and J ends were trimmed by 8 bases and 2 bases, with 16 bases remaining between them. CDR3 coding DNA: TGTGCCAGCCGACCAAGGGACACACCTGGAAACACCATATATTTT. Its protein product is CASRPRDTPGNTIYF.

The chain uses TRBV6-5 and TRBJ1-2; tentatively, D is TRBD1 (5 bases). CDR3 size: 15 residues. Deletions cut 10 bases from V and 7 bases from J, with 25 bases between. CDR1 MNHEY and CDR2 SVGAGI come from the germline V gene. CDR3 region: CATSRDGLGGGGYTF. The CDR3 nucleotides are TGTGCCACCTCCCGGGACGGGCTCGGGGGGGGTGGCTACACCTTC.

The chain joins TRBV21-1 to TRBJ2-1; the table's D call, TRBD2, has no DNA check behind it. TRBV21-1 has pseudogene status. This CDR3 spans 16 amino acids. The CDR3 sequence: CASSKLGLGGDNEQFF. CDR3 nucleotide sequence: TGTGCCAGCAGCAAATTAGGGCTGGGGGGGGACAATGAGCAGTTCTTC.

This chain links TRBV7-9 with TRBJ1-4, with D unclear. V dropped 3 bases and J dropped 6 bases, with 8 bases sitting between them. This CDR3 contains 13 residues. Germline V CDR1 and CDR2: SEHNR, FQNEAQ (reference sequence). The chain's CDR3 is CASSFVGDEKLFF. The CDR3 bases are TGTGCCAGCAGCTTCGTCGGGGATGAAAAACTGTTTTTT.

V usage is TRBV3-1 (or the pseudogene TRBV3-2) and J usage is TRBJ1-1; 8 bases line up with TRBD1. In germline, CDR1 is LGHDT, CDR2 YNNKEL (reference sequence). The CDR3 contains 13 residues. The junction had 4 bases not matched to a gene; V was cut back by 6 bases and J by 4 bases. The DNA for the CDR3 is TGTGCCAGCAGGAGGACAGGGAGCACTGAAGCTTTCTTT. Protein: CASRRTGSTEAFF.

The chain recombines TRBV9 with TRBJ1-1; possibly TRBD1 for D (5 bases). With 0 bases removed from V and 1 base from J, the gap between germline ends came to 10 bases. The CDR3 length is 15 residues. Germline CDR1 reads SGDLS; CDR2 reads YYNGEE. As DNA, the CDR3 is TGTGCCAGCAGCGTAGGGGTGGGGCCGAACACTGAAGCTTTCTTT. As protein: CASSVGVGPNTEAFF.

As regards this clone: The same CDR3 can be traced to other DNA sequences in this sample. The chain joins TRBV5-4 to TRBJ1-4; 9 bases map to TRBD1. This CDR3 is built from 13 residues. CDR1 SGHNT and CDR2 YYREEE come from the germline V gene (reference sequence). The trim removed 2 bases at V and 8 bases at J, leaving 1 base unmatched. Here the CDR3 reads CASSLDRGEKLFF. Here the CDR3 DNA reads TGTGCCAGCAGCTTAGACAGGGGGGAAAAACTGTTTTTT.

The DNA for the CDR3 is TGTGCCAGCAGTTTACAGGGGCTCAACTACAATGAGCAGTTCTTC. Its translation: CASSLQGLNYNEQFF. The rearrangement links TRBV25-1 to TRBJ2-1, with 7 bases that match TRBD1. The CDR3 covers 15 residues. Per germline, CDR1 MGHDK and CDR2 SYGVNS. V lost 5 bases to trimming and J lost 3 bases; unmatched junction nucleotides: 7.

V gene TRBV15 combines with J gene TRBJ1-1; D is uncertain. The CDR3 covers 13 residues. The V gene lost 0 bases and the J gene lost 1 base, with 3 bases spanning the gap. Germline assignment: CDR1 LNHNV and CDR2 YYDKDF (reference sequence). CDR3 region: CATSRDGNTEAFF. Here the CDR3 DNA reads TGTGCCACCAGCAGAGACGGGAACACTGAAGCTTTCTTT.

The chain uses TRBV5-1 and TRBJ2-1, with 7 nucleotides matching TRBD1. The V gene's germline CDR1 is SGHRS and CDR2 YFSETQ. V trimming: 0 bases; J trimming: 7 bases; junction bases outside the gene matches: 4. The CDR3 has 14 amino acids. CDR3 region: CASSLGQGGNEQFF. In DNA form, the CDR3 reads TGCGCCAGCAGCTTGGGACAGGGCGGGAATGAGCAGTTCTTC.

The gene calls are TRBV15 and TRBJ1-1; D is ambiguous. The CDR3 runs 15 residues. V was shortened by 9 bases and J by 2 bases, with 19 bases between the two germline ends. Germline V lookup: CDR1 LNHNV, CDR2 YYDKDF (reference sequence). The CDR3 region is CATTFETNLNTEAFF. CDR3 DNA: TGTGCCACTACCTTCGAGACAAACCTTAACACTGAAGCTTTCTTT.

In its sample, this clone was seen once. The chain recombines TRBV24-1 with TRBJ2-1; 8 nucleotides align to TRBD1. CDR1 and CDR2 from the germline V gene are KGHDR and SFDVKD. There are 17 residues in the CDR3. The V gene end was trimmed by 1 base and the J gene end by 3 bases; junction bases not matched to a gene: 7. The CDR3 DNA sequence: TGTGCCACCAGTGATTTTGGGGGGACAGGTATCTACAATGAGCAGTTCTTC. Amino acid sequence: CATSDFGGTGIYNEQFF.

This rearrangement joins TRBV30 to TRBJ1-2, with 9 bases fitting TRBD1. The CDR3 runs 15 residues. CDR1 is GTSNPN, CDR2 SVGIG, per germline (reference sequence). Unmatched junction bases numbered 9, after V lost 5 bases and J lost 2 bases. The CDR3 reads CAWSRDRELNYGYTF. DNA for the CDR3: TGTGCCTGGTCCCGGGACAGGGAACTCAACTATGGCTACACCTTC. The entire variable domain, with the rest obtained from reference TRBV30 and TRBJ1-2, is as follows: SQTIHQWPATLVQPVGSPLSLECTVEGTSNPNLYWYRQAAGRGLQLLFYSVGIGQISSEVPQNLSASRPQDRQFILSSKKLLLSDSGFYLCAWSRDRELNYGYTFGSGTRLTVV.